This is a list of T cell receptor beta chains from one sample in a study of T cell changes during pregnancy in multiple sclerosis. Data came from immunoSEQ multiplex PCR; TCRdb stores just in-frame clones and leaves some out. The sample yields approximately 74,000 clones, approximately 92% seen once. This specimen consisted of peripheral blood, obtained before pregnancy. Source of these receptors: a female donor with multiple sclerosis, enrolled in a pregnancy study. CDR3s include the opening cysteine and the closing phenylalanine or tryptophan. A D gene is named only where the DNA matches it firmly. Size values are once, few and many counts, or a class for expanded clones, and some rows have none.

TRBJ2-5	TRBV7-2	TRBD1	NA	TGTGCCAGCAGCCATGACAGGGGGGAGACCCAGTACTTC	CASSHDRGETQYF
TRBJ1-4	TRBV4-2	NA	NA	TGTGCCAGCAGCCAAGACCCCGCAACTAATGAAAAACTGTTTTTT	CASSQDPATNEKLFF
TRBJ2-2	TRBV7-2	NA	NA	TGTGCCAGCAGCTTAGTTCCCCCCCTCGCTAAGCTGTTTTTT	CASSLVPPLAKLFF
TRBJ2-2	TRBV4-1	NA	once	TGCGCCAGCAGCCAAGACAGGGGAGAGACCGGGGAGCTGTTTTTT	CASSQDRGETGELFF
TRBJ2-7	TRBV13	TRBD1	NA	TGTGCCAGCAGCTTAGGGGACAGGACCTCCTACGAGCAGTACTTC	CASSLGDRTSYEQYF
TRBJ2-1	TRBV5-4	TRBD2	NA	TGTGCCAGCAGCTTGGGTGGGACTAGCAATGAGCAGTTCTTC	CASSLGGTSNEQFF
TRBJ2-7	TRBV28	TRBD2	NA	TGTGCCAGCAGTGAGCGGGAAATGTACGAGCAGTACTTC	CASSEREMYEQYF
TRBJ2-2	TRBV2	NA	NA	TGTGCCAGCAGTGAACGGGGCACCGGGGAGCTGTTTTTT	CASSERGTGELFF
TRBJ2-1	TRBV27	NA	NA	TGTGCCAGCAGTTTAGGACCCGAGGGCGAGCAGTTCTTC	CASSLGPEGEQFF
TRBJ1-2	TRBV6-1	NA	once	TGTGCCAGCTCGAGGGGGGGCCAGAACTATGGCTACACCTTC	CASSRGGQNYGYTF
TRBJ2-5	TRBV9	TRBD2	NA	TGTGCCAGCAGCGTAGGTGGACTAGCGGGAGACCAAGAGACCCAGTACTTC	CASSVGGLAGDQETQYF
TRBJ1-2	TRBV19	NA	NA	TGTGCCAGTAGCCCCCGAAGGACAGCTAACTATGGCTACACCTTC	CASSPRRTANYGYTF
TRBJ2-7	TRBV19	TRBD2	NA	TGTGCCAGTAGTGACTCACCTTTGGGCGGGAGTCTTTACTTC	CASSDSPLGGSLYF
TRBJ1-1	TRBV15	NA	NA	TGTGCCACCAGCAGCAGAGAGGGGGATACTGAAGCTTTCTTT	CATSSREGDTEAFF